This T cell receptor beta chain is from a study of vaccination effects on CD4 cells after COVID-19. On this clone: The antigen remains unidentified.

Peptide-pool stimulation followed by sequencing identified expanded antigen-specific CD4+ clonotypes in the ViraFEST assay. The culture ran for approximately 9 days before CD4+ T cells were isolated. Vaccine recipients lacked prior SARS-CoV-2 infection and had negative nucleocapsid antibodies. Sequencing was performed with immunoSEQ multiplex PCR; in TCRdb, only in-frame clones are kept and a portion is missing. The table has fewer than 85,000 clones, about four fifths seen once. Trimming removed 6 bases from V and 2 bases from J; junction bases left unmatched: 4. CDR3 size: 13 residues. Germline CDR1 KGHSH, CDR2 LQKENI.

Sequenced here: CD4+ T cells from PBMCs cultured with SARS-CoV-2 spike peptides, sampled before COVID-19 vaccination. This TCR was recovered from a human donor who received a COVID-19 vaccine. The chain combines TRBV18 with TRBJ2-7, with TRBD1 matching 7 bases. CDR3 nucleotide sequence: TGTGCCAGCTCGTCGACAGGGACCTACGAGCAGTACGTC. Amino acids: CASSSTGTYEQYV.